Listed below are T cell receptor beta chains from one sample, sequenced in a study of T cell repertoires in cytomegalovirus infection. Antigens for these TCRs are unknown. TCRdb re-called the reads through MiXCR, storing one row per CDR3 protein. The sample has hundreds of thousands of distinct CDR3 sequences; approximately 32% are singletons. The sample was cultured CD8+ T cells from PBMCs, taken from culture after CMV antigen stimulation. Receptors originate from a human donor in good health (CMV status not recorded). Some clones in this sample may be carry-over from other donors' samples. The CDR3 runs from the conserved cysteine through the conserved F or W. The order of the fields is clone size, V gene, D gene, J gene, CDR3 protein, CDR3 DNA. D genes are given only for firm matches. A clone size is listed for some rows: how often the clone was seen (once, few, many), or a class if it is expanded.

clone size: few; V gene: TRBV25-1; D gene: .; J gene: TRBJ1-1; CDR3 protein: CASSEFSGTEAFF; CDR3 DNA: TGTGCCAGCAGTGAATTTTCAGGGACTGAAGCTTTCTTT
clone size: .; V gene: TRBV27; D gene: TRBD2; J gene: TRBJ2-2; CDR3 protein: CASSPTTRDYVNTGELFF; CDR3 DNA: TGTGCCAGCAGTCCTACCACCCGGGACTACGTTAACACCGGGGAGCTGTTTTTT
clone size: .; V gene: TRBV19; D gene: .; J gene: TRBJ2-1; CDR3 protein: CASSTISELGTEQFF; CDR3 DNA: TGTGCCAGTAGTACAATCTCGGAGCTGGGGACTGAGCAGTTCTTC
clone size: few; V gene: TRBV12-3/TRBV12-4; D gene: TRBD1; J gene: TRBJ1-3; CDR3 protein: CASTTRITGQGKPSSGNTIYF; CDR3 DNA: TGTGCCAGCACCACGCGAATAACGGGACAGGGGAAACCAAGCTCTGGAAACACCATATATTTT
clone size: many; V gene: TRBV7-8; D gene: TRBD2; J gene: TRBJ2-2; CDR3 protein: CASSLFAGANTGELFF; CDR3 DNA: TGTGCCAGCAGCTTATTTGCGGGGGCGAACACCGGGGAGCTGTTTTTT
clone size: few; V gene: TRBV6-2/TRBV6-3; D gene: .; J gene: TRBJ1-2; CDR3 protein: CASTTGTRPIFNYGYTF; CDR3 DNA: TGTGCCAGCACGACCGGGACACGACCGATTTTTAACTATGGCTACACCTTC
clone size: few; V gene: TRBV2; D gene: TRBD2; J gene: TRBJ2-1; CDR3 protein: CAIDPGLAGDTFYNEQFF; CDR3 DNA: TGTGCCATTGACCCCGGCCTAGCGGGGGATACCTTCTACAATGAGCAGTTCTTC
clone size: few; V gene: TRBV27; D gene: TRBD1; J gene: TRBJ1-1; CDR3 protein: CASTPGGPGNTEAFF; CDR3 DNA: TGTGCCAGCACCCCAGGGGGGCCGGGGAACACTGAAGCTTTCTTT
clone size: .; V gene: TRBV7-9; D gene: .; J gene: TRBJ2-1; CDR3 protein: CASALSGNEQFF; CDR3 DNA: TGTGCCAGCGCCCTTTCCGGCAATGAGCAGTTCTTC
clone size: .; V gene: TRBV19; D gene: .; J gene: TRBJ1-1; CDR3 protein: CASSPGPGDTEAFF; CDR3 DNA: TGTGCCAGTAGTCCCGGCCCGGGGGACACTGAAGCTTTCTTT
clone size: few; V gene: TRBV28; D gene: .; J gene: TRBJ1-5; CDR3 protein: CASTSLQGVEQPQHF; CDR3 DNA: TGTGCCAGCACAAGCCTACAGGGAGTCGAGCAGCCCCAGCATTTT
clone size: once; V gene: TRBV19; D gene: TRBD1; J gene: TRBJ2-5; CDR3 protein: CASMSRQGAETQYF; CDR3 DNA: TGTGCCAGTATGTCGAGACAGGGGGCAGAGACCCAGTACTTC
clone size: .; V gene: TRBV10-3; D gene: .; J gene: TRBJ1-1; CDR3 protein: CAISSRTEAFF; CDR3 DNA: TGTGCCATCAGTAGCAGGACTGAAGCTTTCTTT
clone size: .; V gene: TRBV12-3/TRBV12-4; D gene: .; J gene: TRBJ1-5; CDR3 protein: CASSLSGEYSNQPQHF; CDR3 DNA: TGTGCCAGCAGTTTGTCAGGGGAATATAGCAATCAGCCCCAGCATTTT
clone size: few; V gene: TRBV12-3/TRBV12-4; D gene: .; J gene: TRBJ1-1; CDR3 protein: CASSFTKWGDVNTEAFF; CDR3 DNA: TGTGCCAGCAGTTTCACCAAGTGGGGGGATGTGAACACTGAAGCTTTCTTT